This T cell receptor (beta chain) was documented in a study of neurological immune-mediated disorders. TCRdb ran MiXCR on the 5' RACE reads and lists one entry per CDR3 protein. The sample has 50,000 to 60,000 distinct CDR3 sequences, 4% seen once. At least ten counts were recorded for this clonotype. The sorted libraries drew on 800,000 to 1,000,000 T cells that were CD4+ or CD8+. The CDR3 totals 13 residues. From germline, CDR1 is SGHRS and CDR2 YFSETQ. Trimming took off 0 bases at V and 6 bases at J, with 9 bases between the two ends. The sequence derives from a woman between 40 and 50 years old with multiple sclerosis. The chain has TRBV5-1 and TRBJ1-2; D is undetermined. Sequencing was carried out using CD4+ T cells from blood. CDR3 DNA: TGCGCCAGCAGCTTGGAAACCTCCCATGGCTACACCTTC. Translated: CASSLETSHGYTF.